These 2 T cell receptor beta chains share one sample of origin, sequenced in a study of T-cell reconstitution after alpha-beta-depleted transplantation in children. Preparation of the TCRbeta library involved a method that used unique molecular identifiers. TCRdb re-called the PCR reads through MiXCR, storing one row per CDR3 protein. The sample has approximately 400,000 distinct CDR3 sequences; about a tenth are singletons. The specimen was PBMCs from the stem cell graft donor, collected from the stem cell graft. Every receptor here comes from a human donor who donated a stem cell graft to a child with acute myeloid leukemia.

This clonotype was picked up a small number of times. V gene TRBV5-1 combines with J gene TRBJ2-5; TRBD1 agrees at 7 bases. Losses at the gene ends were 3 bases for V and 4 bases for J; bases not matched to a gene: 6. Germline CDR1 and CDR2: SGHRS and YFSETQ. The CDR3 totals 14 residues. CDR3 nucleotides: TGCGCCAGCAGCTACAGACAGGGTTCAGAGACCCAGTACTTC. Protein: CASSYRQGSETQYF.

This clonotype has more than one count but fewer than ten. J is TRBJ2-5 and V is TRBV7-9; TRBD2 is a possible D gene (5 bases). The CDR3 runs to 14 residues. V was trimmed by 4 bases and J by 3 bases, leaving 12 bases between them. Germline V gives CDR1 SEHNR, CDR2 FQNEAQ (reference sequence). In nucleotides, the CDR3 is TGTGCCAGCAGCTCACGGGGTTTCAAAGAGACCCAGTACTTC. Protein: CASSSRGFKETQYF.